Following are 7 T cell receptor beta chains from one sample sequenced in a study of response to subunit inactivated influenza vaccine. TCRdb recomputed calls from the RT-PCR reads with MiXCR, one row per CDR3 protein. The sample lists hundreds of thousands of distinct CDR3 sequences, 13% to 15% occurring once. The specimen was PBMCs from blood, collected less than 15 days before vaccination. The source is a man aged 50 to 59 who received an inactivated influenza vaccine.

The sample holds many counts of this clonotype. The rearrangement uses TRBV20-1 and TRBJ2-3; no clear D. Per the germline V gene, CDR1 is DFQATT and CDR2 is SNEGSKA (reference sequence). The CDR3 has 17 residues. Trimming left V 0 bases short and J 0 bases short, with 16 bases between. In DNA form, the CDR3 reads TGCAGTGCTAGAGATCGTGGTATGGCGTCTAGCACAGATACGCAGTATTTT. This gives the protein CSARDRGMASSTDTQYF.

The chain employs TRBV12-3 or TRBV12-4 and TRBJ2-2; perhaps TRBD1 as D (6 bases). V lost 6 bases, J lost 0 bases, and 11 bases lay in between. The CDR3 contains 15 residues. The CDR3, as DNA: TGTGCCAGCAGGAGGAGGACAGCGAACACCGGGGAGCTGTTTTTT. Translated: CASRRRTANTGELFF.

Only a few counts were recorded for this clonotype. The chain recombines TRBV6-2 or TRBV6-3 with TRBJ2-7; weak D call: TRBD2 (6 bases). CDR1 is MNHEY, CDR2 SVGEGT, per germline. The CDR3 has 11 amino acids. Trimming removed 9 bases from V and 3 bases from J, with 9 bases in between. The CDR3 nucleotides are TGTGCCAGTGGACTACTCTACGAGCAGTACTTC. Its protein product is CASGLLYEQYF.

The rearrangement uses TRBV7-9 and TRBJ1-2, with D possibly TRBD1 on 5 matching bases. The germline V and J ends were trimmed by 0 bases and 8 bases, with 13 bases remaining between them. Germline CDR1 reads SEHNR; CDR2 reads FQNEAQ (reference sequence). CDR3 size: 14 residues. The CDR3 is CASSLAGTGGGYTF. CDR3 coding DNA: TGTGCCAGCAGCTTAGCGGGTACCGGGGGAGGCTACACCTTC.

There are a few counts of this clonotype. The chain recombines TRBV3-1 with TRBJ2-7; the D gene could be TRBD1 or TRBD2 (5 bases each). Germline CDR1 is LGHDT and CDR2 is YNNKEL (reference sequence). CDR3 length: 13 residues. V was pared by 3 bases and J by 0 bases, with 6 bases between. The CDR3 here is CASSHGGSYEQYF. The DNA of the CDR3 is TGTGCCAGCAGCCATGGGGGCTCCTACGAGCAGTACTTC.

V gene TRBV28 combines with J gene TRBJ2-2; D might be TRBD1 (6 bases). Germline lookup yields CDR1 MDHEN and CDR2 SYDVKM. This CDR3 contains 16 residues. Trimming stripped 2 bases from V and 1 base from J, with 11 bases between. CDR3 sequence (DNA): TGTGCCAGCAGTTTACTCAGGGGTCGGAACACCGGGGAGCTGTTTTTT. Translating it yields CASSLLRGRNTGELFF.

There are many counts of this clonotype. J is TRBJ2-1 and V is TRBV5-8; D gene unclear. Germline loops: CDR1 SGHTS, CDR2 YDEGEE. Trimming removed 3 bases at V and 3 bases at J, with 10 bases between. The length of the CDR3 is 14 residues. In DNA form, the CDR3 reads TGTGCCAGCAGCTCCTCCGGATACTACAATGAGCAGTTCTTC. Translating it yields CASSSSGYYNEQFF. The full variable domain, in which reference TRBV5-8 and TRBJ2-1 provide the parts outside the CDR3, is EAGVTQSPTHLIKTRGQQATLRCSPISGHTSVYWYQQALGLGLQFLLWYDEGEERNRGNFPPRFSGRQFPNYSSELNVNALELEDSALYLCASSSSGYYNEQFFGPGTRLTVL.